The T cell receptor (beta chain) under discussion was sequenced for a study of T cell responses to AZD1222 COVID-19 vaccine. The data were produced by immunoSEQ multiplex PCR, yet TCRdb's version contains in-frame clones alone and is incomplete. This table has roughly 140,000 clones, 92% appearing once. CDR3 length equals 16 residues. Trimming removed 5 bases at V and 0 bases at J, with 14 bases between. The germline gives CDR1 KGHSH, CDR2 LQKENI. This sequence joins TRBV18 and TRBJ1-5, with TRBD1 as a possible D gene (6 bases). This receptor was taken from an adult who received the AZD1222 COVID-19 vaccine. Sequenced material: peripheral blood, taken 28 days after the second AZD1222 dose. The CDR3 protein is CASSTGTPDSNQPQHF. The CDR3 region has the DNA TGTGCCAGCTCAACCGGGACACCGGATAGCAATCAGCCCCAGCATTTT.